This T cell receptor beta chain was sequenced during a study of PD-1 blockade in classical Hodgkin lymphoma (TCRdb year 2020). Looking at the study overall: Nivolumab dosing was 3 mg/kg intravenously every 2 weeks, continuing until either disease progression or unacceptable toxicity. To define a peripheral blood immune signature of response to PD-1 blockade in classical Hodgkin lymphoma, the study combined TCR beta sequencing with CyTOF. Study-wide findings and limitations: Among trial patients, those achieving complete response had baseline diversity similar to that of newly diagnosed patients, while diversity was significantly lower in partial responders and progressors. A significant rise by C4D1 was seen in CD4+ but not CD8+ TCR diversity (p=0.0027 vs p=0.16), with the rise being most apparent in complete responders (p=0.02). Baseline TCR diversity was reported to be lower in newly diagnosed patients than in healthy donors, and even lower in relapsed/refractory patients. The study covered only a single clinical trial cohort, and the causes of the repertoire differences, possibly disease activity or prior therapy, were still not defined. Patients starting nivolumab less than 1 year after ASCT had lower diversity and were excluded from later analyses to avoid confounding by immune reconstitution.

The Qiagen DNeasy kit was used to extract genomic DNA from unsorted PBMCs and from the negatively selected CD4+ and CD8+ fractions. TCR beta CDR3 regions were amplified by immunoSEQ multiplex PCR using primers annealing to V and J segments. A synthetic immune receptor repertoire was used to minimize amplification bias, and any residual bias was removed computationally once sequencing was done. As for how the authors treated the data: Repertoire diversity was quantified as the Shannon entropy index using custom Python scripts. The unsorted, CD4+ and CD8+ repertoires were each analyzed separately, with the exception of combined analyses, where CD4+ and CD8+ sequences were merged in silico. A clone was considered expanded if an increase in frequency of at least 2-fold after treatment relative to C1D1 was found, and a pseudocount of 0.5 was applied to clones undetected at baseline. Singleton clones were defined as clones with 0 or 1 copy at C1D1, and non-singleton clones were defined as clones with 2 or more copies. Clones expanded in unsorted samples were labelled as CD4+, CD8+ or unknown by matching protein sequences in sorted samples from the same patient. Wilcoxon tests on paired samples were used to test changes in diversity from C1D1 to C4D1. TCRdb carries this immuneACCESS record with in-frame sequences only. Its versions omit some clonotypes, under half of them owing to an unresolved V gene in the studies checked, with the rest unexplained. The V and J calls and clone size are taken from that table; D and trimming were inferred from the DNA. The sample data list about 46,000 clones, and about three quarters of these were observed just once. Approximately 10% of the sample is taken by the ten largest.

Turning to this clone: The antigen it binds to is not known. Base qualities are missing; no much larger clone stands one base away.

Inclusive of the bounding cysteine and phenylalanine, the CDR3 is 14 residues long. The DNA shown is the 42-base CDR3, in frame from base 1. Relative to germline, V is missing 6 bases and J is missing 5 bases, with 7 bases of the junction outside any gene match. CDR1 and CDR2, per the germline V gene, are SNHLY and FYNNEI. The label giving this sample's time point can be read as: cycle 1 day 1 (C1D1), immediately before nivolumab initiation. All trial patients had relapsed after autologous stem cell transplantation, with cohorts A, B and C differing in prior brentuximab vedotin exposure. The trial cohort comprised some 60 patients with relapsed/refractory classical Hodgkin lymphoma whose best overall responses were complete response, partial response or progressive disease. In the multi-cohort phase II CheckMate 205 trial, trial patients received single-agent nivolumab. An independent review committee assessed best overall response by applying the 2007 International Working Group response criteria. PBMCs from the trial were collected at three points: immediately before nivolumab initiation (C1D1), and during therapy at cycle 2 day 1 and cycle 4 day 1. Peripheral blood was collected in 8 mL Vacutainer Cell Preparation Tubes, from which PBMCs were isolated by centrifugation and then cryopreserved.

The material sequenced was peripheral blood mononuclear cells (PBMCs), taken at baseline. The chain is assembled from TRBV2 and TRBJ2-7, and TRBD1 matches 10 of the central bases. This sequence originates from a human donor with classical Hodgkin lymphoma. The DNA reads TGTGCCAGCAGCCCCGGGACAGGGGAACACGAGCAGTACTTC. It is translated as CASSPGTGEHEQYF.